The rows below give T cell receptor beta chains drawn from one sample of a study of OX40 agonist ivuxolimab in advanced cancers. Only in-frame clones appear in the TCRdb table, and some are missing; sequencing was by immunoSEQ multiplex PCR. The profile covers tens of thousands of clones, with just under 75% appearing a single time and roughly 18% taken by the ten largest. Sequenced here: CD4+ or CD8+ T cells sorted from blood, sampled in a trial of the OX40 agonist ivuxolimab. Receptors originate from an adult with an advanced solid tumor such as melanoma, head and neck, liver or kidney cancer. Both conserved end residues are trimmed from each CDR3. The order of the fields is V gene, D gene, J gene, CDR3 protein. The D gene is left open where the match is weak.

TRBV6-1	TRBD1	TRBJ1-1	ASSEDRGQTEAF
TRBV14	.	TRBJ1-6	ASSPTGNSPLH
TRBV2	.	TRBJ1-5	ASGEGQALNQPQH
TRBV19	TRBD1	TRBJ2-7	ASSDRGHEQY
TRBV6-6	.	TRBJ1-4	ASRRQDLGEKLF
TRBV27	.	TRBJ2-3	ASSLYIPTSTDTQY
TRBV15	TRBD2	TRBJ2-5	ATSRDYRLAGGRTETQY
TRBV19	.	TRBJ1-4	ASSRDSATNEKLF
TRBV19	.	TRBJ2-6	ATSITGANVLT
TRBV7-9	TRBD1	TRBJ2-1	ASRQGPFDEQF
TRBV12-5	TRBD2	TRBJ2-3	ASGFNPRGGDPDTQY
TRBV18	.	TRBJ2-1	ASSTLPANEQF
TRBV6-5	TRBD1	TRBJ1-6	ASTGTVNSPLH
TRBV10-3	.	TRBJ2-7	AISGGGSYEQY
TRBV9	TRBD1	TRBJ2-7	ASSVGDSISRGVEQY
TRBV6-6	.	TRBJ2-7	ASSPDSSSYEQY